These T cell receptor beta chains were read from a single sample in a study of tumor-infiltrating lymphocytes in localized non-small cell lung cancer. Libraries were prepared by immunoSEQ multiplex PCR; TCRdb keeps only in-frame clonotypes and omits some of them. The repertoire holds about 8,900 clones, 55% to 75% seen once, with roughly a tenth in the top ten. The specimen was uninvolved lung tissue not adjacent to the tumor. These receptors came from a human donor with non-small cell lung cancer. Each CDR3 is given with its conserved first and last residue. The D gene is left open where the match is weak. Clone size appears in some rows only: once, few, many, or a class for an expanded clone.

CDR3aa: CSVGQGPDTIYF
abundance: .
d_gene: TRBD1
j_gene: TRBJ1-3
v_gene: TRBV29-1

CDR3aa: CASRPTGPNEKLFF
abundance: .
d_gene: .
j_gene: TRBJ1-4
v_gene: TRBV6-5

CDR3aa: CSVESERLREQYF
abundance: .
d_gene: .
j_gene: TRBJ2-7
v_gene: TRBV29-1

CDR3aa: CASTQGYGANVLTF
abundance: .
d_gene: .
j_gene: TRBJ2-6
v_gene: TRBV6-5

CDR3aa: CASTTNGVVETQYF
abundance: .
d_gene: .
j_gene: TRBJ2-5
v_gene: TRBV5-1

CDR3aa: CASYPLAGGDGELFF
abundance: .
d_gene: TRBD2
j_gene: TRBJ2-2
v_gene: TRBV2

CDR3aa: CASSAQGNEPQHF
abundance: .
d_gene: .
j_gene: TRBJ1-5
v_gene: TRBV18

CDR3aa: CSGQRGNTIYF
abundance: .
d_gene: .
j_gene: TRBJ1-3
v_gene: TRBV20-1

CDR3aa: CASSLGQHEQYF
abundance: .
d_gene: .
j_gene: TRBJ2-7
v_gene: TRBV18

CDR3aa: CASSVLDPHRTGGSSEAFF
abundance: .
d_gene: TRBD1
j_gene: TRBJ1-1
v_gene: TRBV9

CDR3aa: CSVGSDRPGGYTF
abundance: .
d_gene: TRBD1
j_gene: TRBJ1-2
v_gene: TRBV29-1

CDR3aa: CATSRGGTGELFF
abundance: .
d_gene: .
j_gene: TRBJ2-2
v_gene: TRBV15

CDR3aa: CASRGLALSTDTQYF
abundance: .
d_gene: .
j_gene: TRBJ2-3
v_gene: TRBV7-8

CDR3aa: CASSFSTSGSGEQYF
abundance: .
d_gene: TRBD2
j_gene: TRBJ2-7
v_gene: TRBV7-2

CDR3aa: CASSAQGSNQPQHF
abundance: .
d_gene: .
j_gene: TRBJ1-5
v_gene: TRBV27

CDR3aa: CAWRHNTEAFF
abundance: .
d_gene: .
j_gene: TRBJ1-1
v_gene: TRBV30

CDR3aa: CASSSPSQGTNEKLFF
abundance: .
d_gene: .
j_gene: TRBJ1-4
v_gene: TRBV6-6

CDR3aa: CASGRETSTDTQYF
abundance: .
d_gene: .
j_gene: TRBJ2-3
v_gene: TRBV7-8

CDR3aa: CASIRLDEQYF
abundance: .
d_gene: .
j_gene: TRBJ2-7
v_gene: TRBV5-6

CDR3aa: CASSEKAGDTQYF
abundance: medium-sized
d_gene: .
j_gene: TRBJ2-3
v_gene: TRBV7-6

CDR3aa: CASSLNGEETDTQYF
abundance: .
d_gene: .
j_gene: TRBJ2-3
v_gene: TRBV5-1

CDR3aa: CASGPLDWSYEQYF
abundance: .
d_gene: .
j_gene: TRBJ2-7
v_gene: TRBV5-7